These 16 T cell receptor beta chains were all obtained from the same sample, sequenced in a study of T cell changes during pregnancy in multiple sclerosis. Libraries were prepared by immunoSEQ multiplex PCR; TCRdb keeps only in-frame clonotypes and omits some of them. The sample contains 50,000 or so clones, around 90% of which appear only once. This material consisted of CD4+ T cells from peripheral blood mononuclear cells, taken before pregnancy. These receptors were taken from a female donor with multiple sclerosis, enrolled in a pregnancy study.

The chain carries TRBV5-4 and TRBJ1-6; 8 bases line up with TRBD1. This CDR3 has 15 amino acids. Trimming took 4 bases from V and 4 from J; bases not matched to a gene: 4. Germline values: CDR1 SGHNT, CDR2 YYREEE (reference sequence). CDR3 DNA: TGTGCCAGCAGCCGGGGGACAGGTTATAATTCACCCCTCCACTTT. Amino acids: CASSRGTGYNSPLHF.

The chain uses TRBV11-3 and TRBJ2-3; TRBD2 aligns across 9 bases. Germline assignment: CDR1 SGHNT and CDR2 YENEEA. The CDR3 runs to 15 residues. V lost 5 bases to trimming and J lost 2 bases; unmatched junction nucleotides: 5. As DNA, the CDR3 is TGTGCCAGCAGCCCGAGCGGGAGGCCCACAGATACGCAGTATTTT. As protein: CASSPSGRPTDTQYF.

The chain recombines TRBV5-4 with TRBJ2-7; D ambiguous. Trimming took off 2 bases at V and 3 bases at J, with 9 bases between the two ends. CDR1 SGHNT and CDR2 YYREEE come from the germline V gene (reference sequence). This CDR3 spans 13 amino acids. CDR3 sequence (DNA): TGTGCCAGCAGCTTAGGAGTGTACTACGAGCAGTACTTC. Protein: CASSLGVYYEQYF.

V is TRBV28 and J is TRBJ1-1; D not certain. The V gene lost 2 bases and the J gene lost 0 bases, with 4 bases spanning the gap. CDR3 length: 13 amino acids. CDR1 and CDR2 (germline): MDHEN, SYDVKM. The CDR3 is CASSLRLNTEAFF. CDR3 nucleotide sequence: TGTGCCAGCAGTTTACGGTTGAACACTGAAGCTTTCTTT. The full variable domain, with the rest looked up from reference TRBV28 and TRBJ1-1, is DVKVTQSSRYLVKRTGEKVFLECVQDMDHENMFWYRQDPGLGLRLIYFSYDVKMKEKGDIPEGYSVSREKKERFSLILESASTNQTSMYLCASSLRLNTEAFFGQGTRLTVV.

The J gene is TRBJ2-1, the V gene TRBV11-1; 9 nucleotides line up with TRBD2. V shed 1 base, J shed 9 bases, and the junction held 7 bases outside the gene matches. This CDR3 contains 15 residues. From germline, CDR1 is SGHAT and CDR2 FQDESV (reference sequence). This CDR3 reads CASSLVAGALGEQFF. CDR3 nucleotide sequence: TGTGCCAGCAGCTTAGTAGCGGGAGCATTGGGTGAGCAGTTCTTC.

The CDR3 DNA is TGTGCCAGCAGCGCCCGAACCGGGATCAACAATGAGCAGTTCTTC. Translation: CASSARTGINNEQFF. The chain recombines TRBV7-3 with TRBJ2-1; D may be TRBD2 (5 bases). Per germline, CDR1 SGHTA and CDR2 FQGTGA. Trimming shortened V by 5 bases and J by 5 bases, and 16 bases separated the two germline ends. The CDR3 runs 15 residues.

The CDR3 loop reads CASSPTGTGPIGTGELFF. DNA of the CDR3: TGTGCCAGCAGCCCTACCGGGACAGGTCCTATCGGCACCGGGGAGCTGTTTTTT. V is TRBV11-2 and J is TRBJ2-2; TRBD1 matches 8 bases. Germline lookup yields CDR1 SGHAT and CDR2 FQNNGV. CDR3 size: 18 residues. Germline trimming cut 5 bases from V and 4 bases from J; bases unmatched to any gene: 15.

CDR3 residues: CASSFNSGTEAFF. In DNA form, the CDR3 reads TGCGCCAGCAGCTTTAATTCGGGCACTGAAGCTTTCTTT. This chain joins TRBV5-1 and TRBJ1-1; D remains unclear. Trimming took 2 bases from V and 4 from J, leaving 9 bases between them. There are 13 residues in the CDR3. In germline, CDR1 is SGHRS, CDR2 YFSETQ.

This chain joins TRBV5-1 and TRBJ2-1; 13 bases are a match to TRBD2. From germline, CDR1 is SGHRS and CDR2 YFSETQ. J gave up 8 bases and V 4 bases, and 6 bases lay outside the gene matches. The CDR3 is 15 residues long. The CDR3 sequence is CASSPGLAGVHEQFF. The CDR3 coding sequence is TGCGCCAGCAGCCCCGGACTAGCGGGAGTCCATGAGCAGTTCTTC. Drawing the rest from reference TRBV5-1 and TRBJ2-1, the complete variable domain is KAGVTQTPRYLIKTRGQQVTLSCSPISGHRSVSWYQQTPGQGLQFLFEYFSETQRNKGNFPGRFSGRQFSNSRSEMNVSTLELGDSALYLCASSPGLAGVHEQFFGPGTRLTVL.

The gene calls are TRBV10-3 and TRBJ2-1, with TRBD2 identical over 10 bases. This CDR3 region has 15 residues. Germline CDR1 is ENHRY and CDR2 is SYGVKD. With 5 bases clipped from V and 5 bases from J, the junction kept 6 bases outside the gene matches. CDR3 in amino acids: CAISPGLATNNEQFF. Here the CDR3 DNA reads TGTGCCATCAGTCCGGGACTAGCGACTAACAATGAGCAGTTCTTC.

This sequence joins TRBV5-4 and TRBJ2-2; 8 nucleotides agree with TRBD2. This CDR3 spans 15 amino acids. Germline values: CDR1 SGHNT, CDR2 YYREEE (reference sequence). The junction had 5 bases not matched to a gene; V was cut back by 0 bases and J by 7 bases. This CDR3 is CASSLERGRSGELFF. The CDR3 coding sequence is TGTGCCAGCAGCTTGGAGCGGGGGCGGAGCGGGGAGCTGTTTTTT. Variable domain in full (rest from reference TRBV5-4 and TRBJ2-2): ETGVTQSPTHLIKTRGQQVTLRCSSQSGHNTVSWYQQALGQGPQFIFQYYREEENGRGNFPPRFSGLQFPNYSSELNVNALELDDSALYLCASSLERGRSGELFFGEGSRLTVL.

This clone was seen just once. J is TRBJ2-3 and V is TRBV7-2; TRBD2 aligns across 7 bases. J lost 3 bases, V lost 1 base, and 13 bases had no gene match. The CDR3 is made up of 18 amino acids. Germline loops: CDR1 SGHTA, CDR2 FQGNSA. The DNA of the CDR3 is TGTGCCAGCAGCTTAGGGCTATCTGCGGGAGTCGTAACAGATACGCAGTATTTT. This codes for CASSLGLSAGVVTDTQYF.

This CDR3 reads CASRREFRTDTQYF. The CDR3, as DNA: TGCGCCAGCAGACGGGAATTTCGCACAGATACGCAGTATTTT. V and J are TRBV5-1 and TRBJ2-3; weak D call: TRBD2 (5 bases). V shed 5 bases and J shed 1 base, with 11 bases lying between them. Per the germline V gene, CDR1 is SGHRS and CDR2 is YFSETQ. This CDR3 region has 14 residues. The full variable domain, in which reference TRBV5-1 and TRBJ2-3 provide the parts outside the CDR3, is KAGVTQTPRYLIKTRGQQVTLSCSPISGHRSVSWYQQTPGQGLQFLFEYFSETQRNKGNFPGRFSGRQFSNSRSEMNVSTLELGDSALYLCASRREFRTDTQYFGPGTRLTVL.

This chain uses TRBV7-6 with TRBJ2-3, with 8 bases matching TRBD2. Looked up from germline, CDR1 is SGHVS and CDR2 is FNYEAQ. The CDR3 has 15 residues. Losses at the gene ends were 5 bases for V and 3 bases for J; bases not matched to a gene: 7. CDR3 DNA sequence: TGTGCCAGCAGCCCGCTTAGCGGGATGACAGATACGCAGTATTTT. Translation gives CASSPLSGMTDTQYF.

Here the CDR3 DNA reads TGTGCCAGCAAGCGACAGGGGACCTATGGCTACACCTTC. The encoded protein is CASKRQGTYGYTF. The rearrangement uses TRBV27 and TRBJ1-2; 8 nucleotides align to TRBD1. V trimming: 7 bases; J trimming: 4 bases; junction bases outside the gene matches: 5. This CDR3 contains 13 residues. Germline lookup yields CDR1 MNHEY and CDR2 SMNVEV (reference sequence).

The chain is built from TRBV28 and TRBJ2-2; TRBD2 matches 11 bases. CDR1 and CDR2 (germline): MDHEN, SYDVKM. The CDR3 loop spans 15 amino acids. The CDR3 coding sequence is TGTGCACACAGAGGTAGCGGGAGGGCCTCCGGGGAGCTGTTTTTT. Translating it yields CAHRGSGRASGELFF.